This TCR beta chain comes out of a study of vaccination and CD4 T cells after COVID-19 (dated 2022 in TCRdb). Regarding the research as a whole: Convalescent patients had a positive SARS-CoV-2 result on nasal swab PCR, and of these patients, several had mild disease and one had severe disease. The convalescent cohort included six males and four females, with two Hispanic individuals, seven Caucasians, two Asians and one multiracial person. Each participant got two doses of either the Pfizer-BioNTech BNT162b2 vaccine (n=8) or the Moderna mRNA-1273 vaccine (n=2). Post-COVID blood samples from convalescent patients were collected a median of roughly 100 days after diagnosis, with a range of 35 to 161 days. Post-vaccine blood samples were obtained a median of around 67 days after the second vaccine dose, with a range of roughly 14 to 241 days. Culture stimuli were overlapping spike peptide pools from SARS-CoV-2 and from the common cold coronaviruses HCoV-NL63, HCoV-OC43 and HCoV-229E. As controls, cultures received a CEFX viral epitope pool (the positive control), an HIV-1 Nef peptide pool (the negative control), or no peptide at all. The spike-specific CD4+ TCR repertoire was compared before and after mRNA vaccination in fewer than eleven COVID-19 convalescent patients and a few infection-naive healthy vaccine recipients. Findings and caveats that apply to the study as a whole: In convalescent patients, nearly all vaccine-specific clones (304 of 307) were found to be mono-reactive for SARS-CoV-2 spike rather than cross-reactive with common cold coronaviruses. Although the median number of SARS-CoV-2-reactive clonotypes went up from around 20 after infection to 38 after vaccination, the increase was not significant. The number of convalescent patients in the study was relatively small, and the study did not examine early timepoints following natural infection. In convalescent patients, a median about 84% of post-vaccine SARS-CoV-2-reactive clones were detected only after vaccination, and vaccine-specific priming was suggested by this finding.

What the treatment or condition label conveys for this sample: roughly ten-day PBMC culture with coronavirus spike peptide pools or control peptides (ViraFEST assay). The ViraFEST assay, used in the study, expanded antigen-specific T cells with peptide pools and then identified the expanded clonotypes through TCR sequencing. The convalescent patients' positive SARS-CoV-2 PCR tests fell between March and December 2020, which was before the Alpha, Beta and Delta variants emerged in the United States. PBMCs were cultured at roughly 1.9 million per well in IMDM supplemented with around 5.5% human AB serum and 9 to 10 IU/ml IL-2, with 10 ug/ml peptide pools added. On days 3 and 7, half of the culture medium was replaced with fresh IL-2-containing medium. Once the cells had been in culture for over nine days, the EasySep CD4+ T cell isolation kit was used to isolate CD4+ T cells by negative selection. PBMCs were separated from whole blood using Ficoll-Paque Plus gradient centrifugation and then either used fresh or cryopreserved at -140C. Each culture condition was generally run in triplicate wells.

Clipping removes 6 bases from V and 0 bases from J, with 12 as the unmatched junction base count. The CDR3 runs 18 amino acids, cysteine and phenylalanine included. Here the CDR3 DNA is all that survives: 54 bases in frame from base 1. CDR1 and CDR2 (DFQATT, SNEGSKA) derive from the germline V gene (reference sequence). In its sample, this clonotype was seen a few times. No antigen is known for it. The record has no base qualities; no much larger clone is one base away. Library construction relied on PCR. TCR sequencing of DNA from cultured CD4+ T cells used the Oncomine TCR Beta short-read assay at the Johns Hopkins FTIC core. Genomic DNA was extracted from the cultured CD4+ T cells with the QIAamp micro DNA kit. Oncomine TCR Beta libraries from cultured CD4+ T cells were pooled with unique dual indexes and sequenced on an Illumina iSeq 100. As for the original processing: Non-productive sequences were removed, and CDR3s that did not start with C, did not end with F or W, or were shorter than 7 amino acids were discarded. Antigen-specific clonotypes were identified with the MANAFEST web application by comparing peptide-stimulated wells with reference and other culture wells. An FDR below 0.05, an odds ratio above 5, and a productive frequency above 0.1% in at least two of three replicate wells were required for clones to be considered positive. Clonotypes that were significantly expanded in both SARS-CoV-2 spike wells and at least one common cold coronavirus spike condition were defined as cross-reactive. Levenshtein distances (stringdist) and unrooted phylogenetic trees (ape) in R version 3.6.1 were used to assess CDR3 homology. Through fastp at Q25 and MiXCR, TCRdb rebuilt clones from the public reads, retaining in-frame beta chains. Every CDR3 protein is listed once, alongside the most common genes and DNA of its rows. The V and J calls were not made by the authors but by TCRdb's processing. The sample profile shows some 13,000 distinct CDR3 sequences; 25% to 35% of them were found once. The ten biggest clones cover roughly 18% of the sample.

The chain joins TRBV20-1 to TRBJ2-3; 13 junctional bases match TRBD2. The clonotype was recovered from a human donor with COVID-19. The specimen sequenced was cultured CD4+ T cells from blood. The encoded CDR3 is CSAPTRLAGGPSTDTQYF. The DNA is as follows: TGCAGTGCACCCACGCGACTAGCGGGGGGCCCTAGCACAGATACGCAGTATTTT.